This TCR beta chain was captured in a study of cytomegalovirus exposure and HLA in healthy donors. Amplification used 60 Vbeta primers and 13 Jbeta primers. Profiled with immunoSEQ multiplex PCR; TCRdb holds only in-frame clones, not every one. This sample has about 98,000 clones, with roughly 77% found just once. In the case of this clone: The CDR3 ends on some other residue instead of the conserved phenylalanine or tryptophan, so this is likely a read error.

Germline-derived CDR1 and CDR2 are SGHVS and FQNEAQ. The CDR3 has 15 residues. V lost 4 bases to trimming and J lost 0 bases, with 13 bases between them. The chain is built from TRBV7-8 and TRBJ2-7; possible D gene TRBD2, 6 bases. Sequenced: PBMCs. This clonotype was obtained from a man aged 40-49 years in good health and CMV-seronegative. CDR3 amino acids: CASSSYRGGSYEQYL. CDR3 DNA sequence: TGTGCCAGCAGCTCCTACCGGGGAGGCTCCTACGAGCAGTACCTC.